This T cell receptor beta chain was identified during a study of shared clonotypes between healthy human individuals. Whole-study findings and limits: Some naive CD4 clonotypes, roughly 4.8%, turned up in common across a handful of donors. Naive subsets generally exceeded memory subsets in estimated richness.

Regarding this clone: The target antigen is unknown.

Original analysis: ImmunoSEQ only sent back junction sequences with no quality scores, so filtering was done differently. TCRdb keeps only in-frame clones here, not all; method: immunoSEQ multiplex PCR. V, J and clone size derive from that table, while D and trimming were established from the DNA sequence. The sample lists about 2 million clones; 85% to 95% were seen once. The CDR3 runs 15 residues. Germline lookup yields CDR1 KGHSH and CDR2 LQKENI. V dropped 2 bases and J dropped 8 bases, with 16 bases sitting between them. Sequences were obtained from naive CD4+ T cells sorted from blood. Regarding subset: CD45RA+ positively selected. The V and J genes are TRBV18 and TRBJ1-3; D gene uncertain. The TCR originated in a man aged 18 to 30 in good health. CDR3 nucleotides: TGTGCCAGCTCACCAATACCGGGTGGCTCGGACACCATATATTTT. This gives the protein CASSPIPGGSDTIYF.